This record covers a single T cell receptor (beta chain). Its antigen is currently unknown. Treatment denoted: oral pan-JAK inhibitor, 5-10 mg twice daily. Researchers took lesional scalp punch biopsies and peripheral blood from people who were alopecia areata patients. The V gene end was trimmed by 4 bases and the J gene end by 4 bases; junction bases not matched to a gene: 5. Per the germline V gene, CDR1 is WSHSY and CDR2 is SAAADI. The CDR3 has 15 amino acids. The data originate from a study of CD8+ T cells in alopecia areata. Reverse transcribed after extraction, RNA yielded cDNA as the sequencing template. Method: immunoSEQ multiplex PCR; TCRdb's copy keeps in-frame clones and lacks some. The repertoire holds about 180,000 clones, with approximately 49% as singletons. Study outcomes and limitations: Scalp clonality and expanded CD8+ clones among the top 100 were significantly decreased by tofacitinib.

The clonotype originates from a human donor with alopecia areata. The chain is built from TRBV10-2 and TRBJ2-3; 10 bases are a match to TRBD2. The specimen comprised CD8+ T cells sorted from blood, sampled around week 52, from a patient treated with tofacitinib. CDR3 in amino acids: CASSAPSGGSDTQYF. The CDR3 nucleotides are TGCGCCAGCAGTGCCCCTAGCGGGGGCTCAGATACGCAGTATTTT.